This T cell receptor beta chain derives from a study of blood T cell repertoires in COVID-19. The count of this clone is one. In the original analysis: Nucleated cell number was recorded as an estimate derived from reference gene primer amplification. Clones were read by immunoSEQ multiplex PCR, and TCRdb kept only the in-frame ones, dropping some. V, J and clone size were drawn from that table, and D and trimming were deduced from the DNA. The sample shows about 240,000 clones, roughly 82% of them seen only once. Germline trimming cut 6 bases from V and 3 bases from J; bases unmatched to any gene: 3. CDR3 length: 14 amino acids. CDR1 is MNHEY and CDR2 is SVGAGI in the germline V gene.

The sample consisted of peripheral blood. The chain links TRBV6-5 to TRBJ1-4; 8 bases align to TRBD1. This receptor was obtained from a woman in her seventies with acute or convalescent COVID-19. In nucleotides, the CDR3 is TGTGCCAGCAGGGACAGGGCATCTAATGAAAAACTGTTTTTT. This encodes CASRDRASNEKLFF.